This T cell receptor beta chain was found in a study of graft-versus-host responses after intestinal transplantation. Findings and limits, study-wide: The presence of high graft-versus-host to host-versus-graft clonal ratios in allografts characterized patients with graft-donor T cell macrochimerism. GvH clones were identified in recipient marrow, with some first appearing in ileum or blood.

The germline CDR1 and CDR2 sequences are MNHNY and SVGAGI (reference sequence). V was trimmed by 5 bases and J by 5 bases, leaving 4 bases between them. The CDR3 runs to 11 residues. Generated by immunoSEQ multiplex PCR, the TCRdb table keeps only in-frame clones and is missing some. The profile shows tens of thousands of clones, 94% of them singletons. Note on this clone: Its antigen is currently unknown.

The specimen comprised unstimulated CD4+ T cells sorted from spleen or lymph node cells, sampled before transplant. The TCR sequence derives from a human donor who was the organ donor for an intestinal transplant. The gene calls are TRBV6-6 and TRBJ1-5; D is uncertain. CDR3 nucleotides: TGTGCCAGCAGTGAGTATCAGCCCCAGCATTTT. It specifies CASSEYQPQHF.